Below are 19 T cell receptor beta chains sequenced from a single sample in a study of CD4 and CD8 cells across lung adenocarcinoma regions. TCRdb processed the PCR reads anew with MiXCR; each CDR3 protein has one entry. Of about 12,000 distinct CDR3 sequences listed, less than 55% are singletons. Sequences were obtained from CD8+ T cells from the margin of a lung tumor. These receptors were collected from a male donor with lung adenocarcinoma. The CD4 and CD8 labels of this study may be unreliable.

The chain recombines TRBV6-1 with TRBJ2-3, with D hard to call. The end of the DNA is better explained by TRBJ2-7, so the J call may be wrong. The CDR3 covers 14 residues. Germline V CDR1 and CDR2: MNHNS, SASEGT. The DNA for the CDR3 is TGTGCCAGCACCCCCTCCTGGAGCCAAGATACGCAGTACTTC. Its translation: CASTPSWSQDTQYF.

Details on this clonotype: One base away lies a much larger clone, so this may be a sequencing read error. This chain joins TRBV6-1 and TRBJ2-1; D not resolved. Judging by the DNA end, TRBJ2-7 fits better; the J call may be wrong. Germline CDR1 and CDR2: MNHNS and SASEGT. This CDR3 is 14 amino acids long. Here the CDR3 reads CASSEGSLAGEQYF. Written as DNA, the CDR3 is TGTGCCAGCAGTGAAGGCAGCTTAGCAGGTGAGCAGTACTTC.

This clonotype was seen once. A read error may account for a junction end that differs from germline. The CDR3 DNA reads TGTGCCAGCATTCGGGGGTTGGCTAGCACAGACACGCAGTACTTT. It specifies CASIRGLASTDTQYF. This chain connects TRBV6-1 to TRBJ2-3; D might be TRBD2 (6 bases). The CDR3 is 15 residues long. CDR1 is MNHNS and CDR2 is SASEGT in the germline V gene.

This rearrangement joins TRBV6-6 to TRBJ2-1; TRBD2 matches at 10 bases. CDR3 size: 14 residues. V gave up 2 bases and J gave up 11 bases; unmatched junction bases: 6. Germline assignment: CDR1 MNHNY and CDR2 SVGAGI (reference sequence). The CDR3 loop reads CASSYVRTSGKQFF. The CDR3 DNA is TGTGCCAGCAGTTACGTCCGGACTAGCGGCAAGCAGTTCTTC.

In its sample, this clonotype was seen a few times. The CDR3 reads CASSLVGGASGKNTGELFF. CDR3 nucleotides: TGTGCCAGCAGCTTAGTCGGGGGGGCTAGCGGGAAAAACACCGGGGAGCTGTTTTTT. The rearrangement joins TRBV7-6 to TRBJ2-2, with TRBD2 matching over 9 bases. V dropped 1 base and J dropped 2; count of bases not matched to a gene: 11. The CDR3 sequence is 19 residues long. Germline values: CDR1 SGHVS, CDR2 FNYEAQ.

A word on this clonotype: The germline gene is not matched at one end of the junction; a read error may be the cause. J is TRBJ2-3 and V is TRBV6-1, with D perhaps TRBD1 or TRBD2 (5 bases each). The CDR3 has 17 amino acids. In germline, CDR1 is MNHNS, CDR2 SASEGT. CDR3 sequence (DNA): TGTGCCAGCAGCCGGGGCCTCCAGCCTGTGTGCACCGGGGCGCAGTTTTTT. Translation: CASSRGLQPVCTGAQFF.

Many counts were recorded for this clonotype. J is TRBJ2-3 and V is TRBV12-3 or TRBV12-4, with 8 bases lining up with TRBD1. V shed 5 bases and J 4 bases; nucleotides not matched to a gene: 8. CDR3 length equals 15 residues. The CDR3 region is CASSLGQGSPDTQYF. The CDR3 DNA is TGTGCCAGCAGTCTCGGACAGGGAAGCCCAGATACGCAGTATTTT.

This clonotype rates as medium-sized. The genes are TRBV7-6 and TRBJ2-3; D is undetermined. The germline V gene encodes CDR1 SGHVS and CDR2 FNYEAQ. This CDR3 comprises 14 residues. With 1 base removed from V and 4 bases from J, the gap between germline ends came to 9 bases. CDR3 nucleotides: TGTGCCAGCAGCTTAGGAGCGATCCCAGATACGCAGTATTTT. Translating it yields CASSLGAIPDTQYF.

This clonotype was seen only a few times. The CDR3 region has the DNA TGTGCCAGCAGCTTAGTTGCGGGGGGCAACACCGGGGAGCTGTTTTTT. Residues: CASSLVAGGNTGELFF. The gene calls are TRBV7-2 and TRBJ2-2; 8 positions match TRBD2. The germline V gene encodes CDR1 SGHTA and CDR2 FQGNSA. Trimming removed 1 base from V and 2 bases from J; junction bases left unmatched: 3. This CDR3 is built from 16 residues. Full variable domain (rest looked up from reference TRBV7-2 and TRBJ2-2): GAGVSQSPSNKVTEKGKDVELRCDPISGHTALYWYRQSLGQGLEFLIYFQGNSAPDKSGLPSDRFSAERTGGSVSTLTIQRTQQEDSAVYLCASSLVAGGNTGELFFGEGSRLTVL.

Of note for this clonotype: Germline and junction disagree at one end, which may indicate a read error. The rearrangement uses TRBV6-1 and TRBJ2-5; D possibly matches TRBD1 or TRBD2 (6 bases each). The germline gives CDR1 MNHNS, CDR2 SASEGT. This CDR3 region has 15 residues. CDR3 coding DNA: TGTGCCAGGGGGAAGGGGGGCCGTGGCCCAGAGACGCAGTACTTC. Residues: CARGKGGRGPETQYF.

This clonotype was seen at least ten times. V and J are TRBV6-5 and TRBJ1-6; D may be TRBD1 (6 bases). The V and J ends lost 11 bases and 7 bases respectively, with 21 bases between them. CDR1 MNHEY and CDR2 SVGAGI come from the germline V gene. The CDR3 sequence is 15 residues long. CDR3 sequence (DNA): TGTGCCTGCACTTCATGGACAGAAGAGAATTCACCCCTCCACTTT. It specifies CACTSWTEENSPLHF.

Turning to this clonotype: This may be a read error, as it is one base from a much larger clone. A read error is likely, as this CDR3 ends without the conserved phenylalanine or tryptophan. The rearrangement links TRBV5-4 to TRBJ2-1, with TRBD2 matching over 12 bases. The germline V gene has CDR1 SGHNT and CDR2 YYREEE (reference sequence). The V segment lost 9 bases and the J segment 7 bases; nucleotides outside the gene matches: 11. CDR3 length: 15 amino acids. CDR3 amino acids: CANRPSGRAGNEQFL. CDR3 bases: TGTGCCAACAGACCTAGCGGGAGGGCCGGAAATGAGCAGTTCTTA.

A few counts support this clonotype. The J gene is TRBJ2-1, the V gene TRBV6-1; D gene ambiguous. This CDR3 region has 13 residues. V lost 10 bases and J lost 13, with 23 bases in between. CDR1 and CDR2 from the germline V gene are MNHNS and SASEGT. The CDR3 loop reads CATRMDRKETQFF. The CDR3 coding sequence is TGTGCCACCAGGATGGATAGAAAAGAGACCCAGTTCTTC.

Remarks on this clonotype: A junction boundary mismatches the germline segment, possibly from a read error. CDR3 in DNA: TGTGCCAGCAGTGGCCTCGGCTCGAGGGGGAGGGCCACAAACATGCAGTATTTC. It codes for CASSGLGSRGRATNMQYF. The chain recombines TRBV6-1 with TRBJ2-4; possible D gene TRBD2, 7 bases. The CDR3 loop spans 18 amino acids. The germline CDR1 and CDR2 sequences are MNHNS and SASEGT.

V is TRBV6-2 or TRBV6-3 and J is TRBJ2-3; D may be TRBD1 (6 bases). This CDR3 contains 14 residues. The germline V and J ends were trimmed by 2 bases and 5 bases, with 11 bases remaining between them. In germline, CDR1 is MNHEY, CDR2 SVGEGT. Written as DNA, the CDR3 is TGTGCCAGCAGTTACGGGGGCGTCAGAGATACGCAGTATTTT. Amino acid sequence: CASSYGGVRDTQYF.

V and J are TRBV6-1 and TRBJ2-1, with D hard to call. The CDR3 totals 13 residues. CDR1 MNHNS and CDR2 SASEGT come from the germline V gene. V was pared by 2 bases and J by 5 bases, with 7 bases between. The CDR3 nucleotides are TGTGCCAGCAGTGAATCCCGCCACAATGAGCAGTTCTTC. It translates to CASSESRHNEQFF.

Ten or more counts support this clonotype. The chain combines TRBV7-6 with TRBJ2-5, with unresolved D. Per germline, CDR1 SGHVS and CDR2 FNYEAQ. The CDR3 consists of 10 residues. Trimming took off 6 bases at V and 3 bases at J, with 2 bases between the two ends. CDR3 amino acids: CASSKETQYF. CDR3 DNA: TGTGCCAGCAGTAAAGAGACCCAGTACTTC.

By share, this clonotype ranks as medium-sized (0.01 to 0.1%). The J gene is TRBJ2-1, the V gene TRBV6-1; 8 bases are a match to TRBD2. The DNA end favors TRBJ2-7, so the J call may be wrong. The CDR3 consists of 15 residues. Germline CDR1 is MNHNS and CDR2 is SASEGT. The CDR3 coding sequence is TGTGCCAGCAGTCGCGGGGGGAGCTCCTACAATGAGCAGTACTTC. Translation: CASSRGGSSYNEQYF.

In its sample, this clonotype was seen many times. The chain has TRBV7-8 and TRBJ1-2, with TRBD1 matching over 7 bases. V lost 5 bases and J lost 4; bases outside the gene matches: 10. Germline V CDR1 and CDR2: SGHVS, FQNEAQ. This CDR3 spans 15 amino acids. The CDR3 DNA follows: TGTGCCAGCAGCCCTGCAGGGGGGCGTAGCTATGGCTACACCTTC. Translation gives CASSPAGGRSYGYTF. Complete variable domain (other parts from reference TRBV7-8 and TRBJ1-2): GAGVSQSPRYKVAKRGQDVALRCDPISGHVSLFWYQQALGQGPEFLTYFQNEAQLDKSGLPSDRFFAERPEGSVSTLKIQRTQQEDSAVYLCASSPAGGRSYGYTFGSGTRLTVV.